This passage covers 15 T cell receptor beta chains from one sample sequenced in a study of molecular identifiers for immune sequencing clone quantification. TCRdb itself ran the PCR reads through MiXCR, one entry per CDR3 protein. In the table there are 460,000 or so distinct CDR3 sequences, 20% to 25% of which are singletons. Sequenced: naive CD8+ T cells from blood, with Jurkat cell RNA spiked in. Subset described: FACS-sorted CD8+CD4-CCR7+CD45RA+ naive T cells. Source of these receptors: a human donor in good health. Some libraries in this study had Jurkat cell RNA spiked in.

This clonotype was counted only a few times. This chain joins TRBV7-2 and TRBJ1-5; TRBD1 aligns across 11 bases. V lost 1 base, J lost 4 bases, and 15 bases stayed unmatched. The germline V gene encodes CDR1 SGHTA and CDR2 FQGNSA. This CDR3 has 20 amino acids. The CDR3 sequence: CASSLVPPDRGLGLNQPQHF. The CDR3 DNA follows: TGTGCCAGCAGCTTAGTCCCACCGGACAGGGGGCTTGGGTTAAATCAGCCCCAGCATTTT.

Comments on this clonotype: A read error is likely, as this CDR3 ends without the conserved phenylalanine or tryptophan. The DNA is omitted, as the CDR3 cannot be located on it reliably, and the CDR3 follows TCRdb's listing. V and J are TRBV11-2 and TRBJ2-5; TRBD1 is taken as the D call from the table, unchecked against the DNA. The CDR3 sequence runs 12 residues, both termini included. CDR1 is SGHAT and CDR2 is FQNNGV in the germline V gene. The CDR3 spells CASSPPPGQPQV.

Only a few counts were recorded for this clonotype. V is TRBV6-2 or TRBV6-3 and J is TRBJ2-7; D is undetermined. The CDR3 is 11 amino acids. The germline V gene encodes CDR1 MNHEY and CDR2 SVGEGT. V was cut by 6 bases and J by 3 bases, with 6 bases left in between. The CDR3 is CASRNIYEQYF. The CDR3 coding sequence is TGTGCCAGCAGAAACATCTACGAGCAGTACTTC.

To note about this clonotype: This clone may be a read error of a much larger clone one base away. CDR3 in amino acids: CASSLNSSDLETQYF. DNA for the CDR3: TGTGCCAGTAGCCTAAACAGCAGTGATTTAGAGACCCAGTACTTC. V is TRBV19 and J is TRBJ2-5, with D unclear. Germline V lookup: CDR1 LNHDA, CDR2 SQIVND (reference sequence). The CDR3 spans 15 residues. V lost 6 bases to trimming and J lost 4 bases, with 18 bases between them. The complete variable domain, with remaining parts taken from reference TRBV19 and TRBJ2-5, reads DGGITQSPKYLFRKEGQNVTLSCEQNLNHDAMYWYRQDPGQGLRLIYYSQIVNDFQKGDIAEGYSVSREKKESFPLTVTSAQKNPTAFYLCASSLNSSDLETQYFGPGTRLLVL.

This clonotype was observed a handful of times. The CDR3 nucleotides read TGTGCCAGCAGCCCAAAAGGGCCTACCTACGAGCAGTACTTC. This encodes CASSPKGPTYEQYF. The rearrangement joins TRBV7-9 to TRBJ2-7; D call uncertain. This CDR3 is built from 14 residues. Germline V gene sequence: CDR1 SEHNR, CDR2 FQNEAQ (reference sequence). V lost 5 bases and J lost 2, with 13 bases in between.

This clonotype was observed many times. The chain carries TRBV9 and TRBJ2-3, with 7 bases fitting TRBD2. After removal of 5 bases from V and 5 bases from J, the junction contained 14 bases not matched to a gene. CDR3 length equals 16 residues. Germline-derived CDR1 and CDR2 are SGDLS and YYNGEE. As DNA, the CDR3 is TGTGCCAGCAGTGAGATGACTAGCCCAGGGAGAGATACGCAGTATTTT. The encoded protein is CASSEMTSPGRDTQYF.

On this clonotype itself: This may stem from a read error, because a much larger clone lies one nucleotide away. This chain links TRBV2 with TRBJ1-5; perhaps TRBD1 as D (6 bases). Germline lookup yields CDR1 SNHLY and CDR2 FYNNEI. This CDR3 is built from 15 residues. The ends were cut back, 4 bases at V and 3 bases at J, with 13 bases in the middle. This chain's CDR3 is CASSALPGANQPQHF. CDR3 coding DNA: TGTGCCAGCAGTGCACTACCAGGGGCCAATCAGCCCCAGCATTTT.

This sequence joins TRBV9 and TRBJ2-3; 8 bases are a match to TRBD1. CDR1 SGDLS and CDR2 YYNGEE come from the germline V gene. The CDR3 totals 18 residues. Unmatched junction bases numbered 15, after V lost 2 bases and J lost 4 bases. The CDR3 reads CASSVSGAPRGLADTQYF. The DNA of the CDR3 is TGTGCCAGCAGCGTGTCAGGGGCGCCCAGGGGGCTGGCAGATACGCAGTATTTT.

This clonotype was detected only a few times. CDR3 DNA sequence: TGTGCCAGCAGCTGGACAGGGTCGGGGACCGGGGAGCTGTTTTTT. This translates into CASSWTGSGTGELFF. The V gene is TRBV3-1, the J gene TRBJ2-2; TRBD1 matches 8 bases. The junction had 7 bases not matched to a gene; V was cut back by 5 bases and J by 5 bases. This CDR3 has 15 amino acids. The germline V gene encodes CDR1 LGHDT and CDR2 YNNKEL (reference sequence).

The genes are TRBV12-3 or TRBV12-4 and TRBJ1-5; TRBD1 matches at 9 bases. This CDR3 comprises 15 residues. Unmatched junction bases numbered 5, after V lost 3 bases and J lost 5 bases. The DNA of the CDR3 is TGTGCCAGCAGTTTTTCTGGGGACAGGGATCAGCCCCAGCATTTT. The encoded protein is CASSFSGDRDQPQHF.

This clonotype was observed at least ten times. CDR3 DNA: TGTGCCAGCAGCCAACCACAGGGCTCCTACGAGCAGTACTTC. Its protein product is CASSQPQGSYEQYF. The chain is built from TRBV4-2 and TRBJ2-7; D is possibly TRBD1 (6 bases). V was shortened by 2 bases and J by 0 bases, with 8 bases between the two germline ends. The germline V gene encodes CDR1 LGHNA and CDR2 YNFKEQ. The CDR3 covers 14 residues.

This clonotype was counted ten times or more. The rearrangement joins TRBV3-1 to TRBJ1-5, with 7 bases fitting TRBD1. After removal of 3 bases from V and 7 bases from J, the junction contained 12 bases not matched to a gene. Per germline, CDR1 LGHDT and CDR2 YNNKEL (reference sequence). This CDR3 has 16 amino acids. The CDR3: CASSHGPTGNGQPQHF. Written as DNA, the CDR3 is TGTGCCAGCAGCCACGGGCCGACAGGGAACGGCCAGCCCCAGCATTTT.

In this sample, this clonotype turned up a few times. The chain combines TRBV4-1 with TRBJ1-2; a possible D gene is TRBD1 (5 bases). The CDR3 totals 15 residues. V shed 2 bases and J shed 5 bases, with 15 bases lying between them. Germline values: CDR1 MGHRA, CDR2 YSYEKL. The CDR3 DNA follows: TGCGCCAGCAGCCAACTCTCCAGGGCAGAATATGGCTACACCTTC. Translation: CASSQLSRAEYGYTF.

Concerning this clonotype itself: A much larger clone differs from this one at a single base, so this may be a read error. This is likely a read error, given that the CDR3 carries no conserved phenylalanine or tryptophan at its end. The CDR3 bases are TGTGCCAGCAGGGCTAGCGAATATACGCAGTATCTT. It translates to CASRASEYTQYL. The chain couples TRBV6-5 to TRBJ2-3, with D maybe TRBD2 (6 bases). This CDR3 has 12 amino acids. V lost 6 bases to trimming and J lost 7 bases, with 11 bases between them. Germline loops: CDR1 MNHEY, CDR2 SVGAGI.

This chain joins TRBV12-3 or TRBV12-4 and TRBJ1-1; D is unclear. Trimming pared 5 bases from V and 0 bases from J, leaving 10 bases between. The CDR3 consists of 14 residues. CDR3 sequence: CASSIYGMNTEAFF. The CDR3 DNA reads TGTGCCAGCAGTATATACGGGATGAACACTGAAGCTTTCTTT.